The 5 T cell receptor beta chains listed next were all sequenced from one sample in a study of cytomegalovirus exposure and HLA in healthy donors. PCR used 60 Vbeta primers and 13 Jbeta primers. Using immunoSEQ multiplex PCR, the repertoire was profiled, and TCRdb retains in-frame clones only, with some absent. The sample consists of 78,000 or so clones, about 88% of them appearing once. The sequenced material came from PBMCs. The receptors shown here come from a woman in her fifties or sixties in good health and CMV-seronegative.

The chain joins TRBV5-3 to TRBJ1-2; D gene ambiguous. TRBV5-3 is annotated as an ORF whose role is uncertain. Trimming took 0 bases from V and 2 from J, leaving 8 bases between them. This CDR3 comprises 14 residues. The CDR3 loop reads CARSLVGYNYGYTF. The CDR3 DNA reads TGTGCCAGAAGCTTGGTCGGTTACAACTATGGCTACACCTTC.

The chain recombines TRBV7-9 with TRBJ1-1; a possible D gene is TRBD1 (5 bases). Deletions cut 4 bases from V and 2 bases from J, with 14 bases between. From germline, CDR1 is SEHNR and CDR2 FQNEAQ (reference sequence). This CDR3 has 15 amino acids. The chain's CDR3 is CASSSGGGFNTEAFF. Written as DNA, the CDR3 is TGTGCCAGCAGCTCCGGGGGGGGATTTAACACTGAAGCTTTCTTT.

This CDR3 reads CASSLWQEYEQYF. The CDR3, as DNA: TGCGCCAGCAGCTTGTGGCAGGAATACGAGCAGTACTTC. The gene calls are TRBV5-1 and TRBJ2-5; D gene uncertain. The DNA end favors TRBJ2-7, so the J call may be wrong. The length of the CDR3 is 13 residues. Germline V gives CDR1 SGHRS, CDR2 YFSETQ.

V and J are TRBV5-5 and TRBJ1-4; 9 bases are a match to TRBD1. Unmatched junction bases numbered 5, after V lost 3 bases and J lost 5 bases. The CDR3 spans 15 residues. Germline V gene data show CDR1 as SGHKS and CDR2 as YYEKEE (reference sequence). CDR3 loop: CASSSSGTGNEKLFF. As DNA, the CDR3 is TGTGCCAGCAGCTCCTCCGGGACAGGGAATGAAAAACTGTTTTTT.

J is TRBJ2-1 and V is TRBV2; TRBD1 is a possible D gene (6 bases). Germline V gene data show CDR1 as SNHLY and CDR2 as FYNNEI. The CDR3 spans 14 residues. V dropped 5 bases and J dropped 4 bases, with 12 bases sitting between them. CDR3 bases: TGTGCCAGCAGTAGGACAGTTGGGTACAATGAGCAGTTCTTC. Residues: CASSRTVGYNEQFF.